This TCR beta chain was found in a study of T cells expressing NK-cell markers. Study-wide context: TCR beta repertoires came from sorted CD3+CD56+NKG2C+, CD3+CD56+NKG2C- and CD3+CD56-NKG2C+ T cells. One of eight sequenced donors was HCMV-seronegative; the other seven were seropositive. Study-level results: Several of the donors also had these clonotypes leading their CD3+CD56-NKG2C+ fraction. Dominant NKG2C+ clonotype frequencies of roughly 1.0-7.0% of CD8+ T cells were measured in over 5 donors.

The V gene's germline CDR1 is SGHDT and CDR2 YYEEEE. This CDR3 region has 12 residues. TCRdb re-called the 5' RACE reads; every CDR3 protein appears as one record, without DNA. This sample carries around 550,000 distinct CDR3 sequences, with 3.5% to 4.5% going to the ten biggest clones. With respect to this clonotype: Its antigen remains unknown.

Sequenced material: blood T cells: a sorted CD56 or NKG2C T cell subset, CD4+ or CD8+ T cells, or bulk PBMC T cells (not recorded which). V usage is TRBV5-6 and J usage is TRBJ2-1. The receptor was derived from a man aged 18 to 35 in good health. CDR3 sequence: CASSSKVFEQFF. Drawing the rest from reference TRBV5-6 and TRBJ2-1, the complete variable domain is DAGVTQSPTHLIKTRGQQVTLRCSPKSGHDTVSWYQQALGQGPQFIFQYYEEEERQRGNFPDRFSGHQFPNYSSELNVNALLLGDSALYLCASSSKVFEQFFGPGTRLTVL.